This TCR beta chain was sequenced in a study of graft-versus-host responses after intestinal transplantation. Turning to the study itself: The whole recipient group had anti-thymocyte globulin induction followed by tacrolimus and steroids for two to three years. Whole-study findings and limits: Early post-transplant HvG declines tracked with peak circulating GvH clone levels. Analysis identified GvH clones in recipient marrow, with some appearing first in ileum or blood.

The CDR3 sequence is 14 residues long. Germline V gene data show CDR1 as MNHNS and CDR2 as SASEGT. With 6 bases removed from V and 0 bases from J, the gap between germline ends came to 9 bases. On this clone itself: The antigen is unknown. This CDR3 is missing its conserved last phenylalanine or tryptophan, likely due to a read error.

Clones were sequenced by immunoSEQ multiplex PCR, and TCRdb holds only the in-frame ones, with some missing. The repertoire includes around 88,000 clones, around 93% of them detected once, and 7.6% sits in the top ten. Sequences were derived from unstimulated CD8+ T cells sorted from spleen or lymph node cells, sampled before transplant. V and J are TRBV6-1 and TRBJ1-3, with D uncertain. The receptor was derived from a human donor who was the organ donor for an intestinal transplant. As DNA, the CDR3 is TGTGCCAGCAGACCACCTTACTCTGGAAACACCATATATTCT. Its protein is CASRPPYSGNTIYS.